These 14 T cell receptor beta chains originate from one sample sequenced in a study of cytomegalovirus exposure and HLA in healthy donors. Primers for the PCR totalled 60 Vbeta and 13 Jbeta. Using immunoSEQ multiplex PCR, the repertoire was profiled, and TCRdb retains in-frame clones only, with some absent. Counted here are 120,000 or so clones, around 70% occurring once; the ten biggest clones make up 3% to 5%. Sequencing was done on a sample of PBMCs. These receptors all come from a man aged 35 to 55 in good health and CMV-seropositive.

The CDR3 is CASGLGGLNEQYF. CDR3 DNA: TGTGCTAGTGGTTTGGGGGGGCTGAACGAGCAGTACTTC. The chain couples TRBV12-5 to TRBJ2-7; possible D gene TRBD1, 6 bases. The CDR3 extends over 13 amino acids. Trimming stripped 1 base from V and 5 bases from J, with 9 bases between. Germline V gives CDR1 LGHNT, CDR2 FRNRAP.

The chain employs TRBV7-2 and TRBJ2-7; TRBD2 agrees at 7 bases. This CDR3 has 13 residues. Germline V gene data show CDR1 as SGHTA and CDR2 as FQGNSA. The ends lost 6 bases at V and 8 bases at J; junction bases unmatched: 10. The CDR3 bases are TGTGCCAGCAGACCCGGGGGGACTCCAAAGCAGTACTTC. It translates to CASRPGGTPKQYF. Together with reference TRBV7-2 and TRBJ2-7, the CDR3 gives the full variable domain: GAGVSQSPSNKVTEKGKDVELRCDPISGHTALYWYRQSLGQGLEFLIYFQGNSAPDKSGLPSDRFSAERTGGSVSTLTIQRTQQEDSAVYLCASRPGGTPKQYFGPGTRLTVT.

CDR3 region: CASSAGTGIEQYF. CDR3 bases: TGTGCCAGCAGTGCCGGGACAGGGATCGAGCAGTACTTC. The rearrangement uses TRBV9 and TRBJ2-7; TRBD1 agrees at 9 bases. This CDR3 region has 13 residues. The germline V gene encodes CDR1 SGDLS and CDR2 YYNGEE. V trimming: 5 bases; J trimming: 6 bases; junction bases outside the gene matches: 6. Full variable domain (missing parts from reference TRBV9 and TRBJ2-7): DSGVTQTPKHLITATGQRVTLRCSPRSGDLSVYWYQQSLDQGLQFLIQYYNGEERAKGNILERFSAQQFPDLHSELNLSSLELGDSALYFCASSAGTGIEQYFGPGTRLTVT.

This clone was counted between two and nine times. The V gene is TRBV19, the J gene TRBJ1-2; D might be TRBD1 (6 bases). The V and J ends lost 8 bases and 4 bases respectively, with 14 bases between them. Germline V gene sequence: CDR1 LNHDA, CDR2 SQIVND (reference sequence). This CDR3 spans 13 amino acids. The CDR3 nucleotides are TGTGCCAGTGGGAACAGGGTCGGCTATGGCTACACCTTC. Its protein is CASGNRVGYGYTF.

This chain uses TRBV5-4 with TRBJ2-4; 7 nucleotides agree with TRBD2. The CDR3 extends over 15 amino acids. Germline V CDR1 and CDR2: SGHNT, YYREEE (reference sequence). J was trimmed by 6 bases and V by 4 bases; bases with no gene match: 10. CDR3 DNA sequence: TGTGCCAGCAGCCCGGCGGGAAGCGGGGTAAACATTCAGTACTTC. Translating it yields CASSPAGSGVNIQYF.

This clone was detected once. This sequence joins TRBV14 and TRBJ1-4; D unresolved. The CDR3 is made up of 11 amino acids. Per germline, CDR1 SGHDN and CDR2 FVKESK. Trimming stripped 3 bases from V and 7 bases from J, with 3 bases between. The CDR3 is CASSQSEKLFF. For the CDR3, the DNA is TGTGCCAGCAGCCAGAGTGAAAAACTGTTTTTT. Together with reference TRBV14 and TRBJ1-4, the CDR3 gives the full variable domain: EAGVTQFPSHSVIEKGQTVTLRCDPISGHDNLYWYRRVMGKEIKFLLHFVKESKQDESGMPNNRFLAERTGGTYSTLKVQPAELEDSGVYFCASSQSEKLFFGSGTQLSVL.

The CDR3 bases are TGTGCCATCACTCCGGGACAGAAATACAATGAGCAGTTCTTC. Encoded protein: CAITPGQKYNEQFF. The V call is TRBV10-3, the J call TRBJ2-1, with 7 bases lining up with TRBD1. The CDR3 contains 14 residues. Germline V lookup: CDR1 ENHRY, CDR2 SYGVKD. V was clipped by 7 bases and J by 4 bases; unmatched bases: 7.

The chain carries TRBV5-6 and TRBJ1-5, with D possibly TRBD1 on 5 matching bases. CDR3 length: 15 amino acids. CDR1 is SGHDT, CDR2 YYEEEE, per germline. V shed 5 bases and J shed 6 bases, with 18 bases lying between them. The CDR3: CASSPHQGRSQPQHF. CDR3 in DNA: TGTGCCAGCAGTCCCCACCAGGGTAGGAGTCAGCCCCAGCATTTT. Using reference TRBV5-6 and TRBJ1-5 for the parts outside the CDR3, the full variable domain is DAGVTQSPTHLIKTRGQQVTLRCSPKSGHDTVSWYQQALGQGPQFIFQYYEEEERQRGNFPDRFSGHQFPNYSSELNVNALLLGDSALYLCASSPHQGRSQPQHFGDGTRLSIL.

The chain joins TRBV7-2 to TRBJ1-5; 7 bases agree with TRBD1. The CDR3 loop spans 15 amino acids. The J segment lost 2 bases and the V segment lost 5 bases, leaving 6 bases of the junction unmatched. The germline gives CDR1 SGHTA, CDR2 FQGNSA. In DNA form, the CDR3 reads TGTGCCAGCAGCCCACAGGGGCAAGGCAATCAGCCCCAGCATTTT. Its translation is CASSPQGQGNQPQHF.

CDR3 amino acids: CASSLPSDRARTYEQYF. The CDR3 nucleotides are TGTGCCAGCAGCTTACCCTCGGACAGGGCCCGGACGTACGAGCAGTACTTC. The V gene is TRBV5-4, the J gene TRBJ2-7; 8 nucleotides match TRBD1. Germline values: CDR1 SGHNT, CDR2 YYREEE (reference sequence). This CDR3 region has 17 residues. J gave up 4 bases and V 2 bases, and 14 bases lay outside the gene matches.

V usage is TRBV6-6 and J usage is TRBJ2-3; 12 nucleotides align to TRBD2. Trimming cost V 5 bases and J 4 bases; bases outside gene matches: 4. The CDR3 is made up of 15 amino acids. CDR1 is MNHNY, CDR2 SVGAGI, per germline (reference sequence). DNA of the CDR3: TGTGCCAGCAGTCGACTAGCGGGAGTGGCAGATACGCAGTATTTT. Encoded protein: CASSRLAGVADTQYF.

This clone was observed a handful of times. The chain uses TRBV9 and TRBJ2-3, with 9 bases identical to TRBD1. After removal of 1 base from V and 2 bases from J, the junction contained 8 bases not matched to a gene. The germline CDR1 and CDR2 sequences are SGDLS and YYNGEE. There are 17 residues in the CDR3. CDR3 DNA: TGTGCCAGCAGCGTATCTCAGGGACAGGGAGTCACAGATACGCAGTATTTT. Translating it yields CASSVSQGQGVTDTQYF.

This chain links TRBV28 with TRBJ2-1; 10 bases align to TRBD2. Germline CDR1 MDHEN, CDR2 SYDVKM. The CDR3 contains 16 residues. V was pared by 5 bases and J by 4 bases, with 8 bases of the junction left unmatched. The CDR3 bases are TGTGCCAGCAGTGGAACAGCGGGAGGGCCTTACAATGAGCAGTTCTTC. Amino acid sequence: CASSGTAGGPYNEQFF.

This chain connects TRBV5-5 to TRBJ1-6; 8 bases map to TRBD1. Germline V lookup: CDR1 SGHKS, CDR2 YYEKEE (reference sequence). V dropped 5 bases and J dropped 5; count of bases not matched to a gene: 6. This CDR3 comprises 15 residues. The CDR3 DNA sequence: TGTGCCAGCAGGCGAGGACAGGGCGATAATTCACCCCTCCACTTT. As protein: CASRRGQGDNSPLHF. Full variable domain (remainder filled in from reference TRBV5-5 and TRBJ1-6): DAGVTQSPTHLIKTRGQQVTLRCSPISGHKSVSWYQQVLGQGPQFIFQYYEKEERGRGNFPDRFSARQFPNYSSELNVNALLLGDSALYLCASRRGQGDNSPLHFGNGTRLTVT.